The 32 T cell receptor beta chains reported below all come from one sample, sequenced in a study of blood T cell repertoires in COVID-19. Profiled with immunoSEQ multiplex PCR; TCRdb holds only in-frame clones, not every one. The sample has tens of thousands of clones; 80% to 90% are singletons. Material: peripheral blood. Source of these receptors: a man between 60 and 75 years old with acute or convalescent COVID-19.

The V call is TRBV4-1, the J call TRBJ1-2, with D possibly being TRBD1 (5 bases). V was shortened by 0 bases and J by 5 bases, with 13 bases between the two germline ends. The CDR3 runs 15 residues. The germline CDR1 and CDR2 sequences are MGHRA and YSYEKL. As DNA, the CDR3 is TGCGCCAGCAGCCAAGATCACGGACACGATTATGGCTACACCTTC. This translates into CASSQDHGHDYGYTF.

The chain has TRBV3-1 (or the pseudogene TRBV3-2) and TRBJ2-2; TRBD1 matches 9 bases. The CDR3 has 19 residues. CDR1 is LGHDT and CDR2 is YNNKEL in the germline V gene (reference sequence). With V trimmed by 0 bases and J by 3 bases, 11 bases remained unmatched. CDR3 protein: CASSQEWQRTGEDTGELFF. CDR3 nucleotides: TGTGCCAGCAGCCAAGAATGGCAGCGGACAGGGGAAGACACCGGGGAGCTGTTTTTT.

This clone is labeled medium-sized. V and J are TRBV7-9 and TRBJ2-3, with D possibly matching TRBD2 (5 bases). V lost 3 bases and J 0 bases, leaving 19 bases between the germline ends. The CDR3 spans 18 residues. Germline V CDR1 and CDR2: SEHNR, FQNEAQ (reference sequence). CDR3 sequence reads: CASSFSTGVGFSTDTQYF. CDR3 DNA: TGTGCCAGCAGCTTCTCCACCGGGGTGGGGTTTAGCACAGATACGCAGTATTTT.

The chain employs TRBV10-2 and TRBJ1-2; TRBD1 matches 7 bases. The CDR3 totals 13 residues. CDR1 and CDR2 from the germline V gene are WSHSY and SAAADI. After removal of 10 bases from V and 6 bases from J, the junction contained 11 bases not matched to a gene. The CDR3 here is CATFGWQGDGYTF. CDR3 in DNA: TGCGCCACTTTTGGGTGGCAGGGGGATGGCTACACCTTC.

The CDR3, as DNA: TGTGCCAGCAGCGTTTACGGGACAGCTAACTATGGCTACACCTTC. Translation gives CASSVYGTANYGYTF. V gene TRBV9 combines with J gene TRBJ1-2; 7 positions agree with TRBD1. The V segment lost 2 bases and the J segment 0 bases; nucleotides outside the gene matches: 4. Germline V CDR1 and CDR2: SGDLS, YYNGEE. The CDR3 is made up of 15 amino acids.

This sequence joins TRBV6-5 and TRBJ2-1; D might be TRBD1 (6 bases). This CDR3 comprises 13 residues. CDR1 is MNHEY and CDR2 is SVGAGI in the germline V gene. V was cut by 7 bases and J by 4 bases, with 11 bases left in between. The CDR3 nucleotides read TGTGCCAGCACCCCGGACAGTTACAATGAGCAGTTCTTC. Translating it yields CASTPDSYNEQFF.

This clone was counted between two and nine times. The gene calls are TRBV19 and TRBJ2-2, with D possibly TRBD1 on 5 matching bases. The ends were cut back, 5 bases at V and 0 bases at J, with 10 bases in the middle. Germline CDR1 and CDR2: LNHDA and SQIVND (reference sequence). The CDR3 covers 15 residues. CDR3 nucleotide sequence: TGTGCCAGTAGTGTCGACAGTACGAACACCGGGGAGCTGTTTTTT. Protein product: CASSVDSTNTGELFF.

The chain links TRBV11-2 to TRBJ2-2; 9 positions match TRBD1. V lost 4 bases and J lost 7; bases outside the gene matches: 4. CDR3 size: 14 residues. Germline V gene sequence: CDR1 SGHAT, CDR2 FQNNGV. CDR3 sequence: CASSWDRVGGELFF. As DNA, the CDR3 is TGTGCCAGCAGCTGGGACAGGGTAGGCGGGGAGCTGTTTTTT.

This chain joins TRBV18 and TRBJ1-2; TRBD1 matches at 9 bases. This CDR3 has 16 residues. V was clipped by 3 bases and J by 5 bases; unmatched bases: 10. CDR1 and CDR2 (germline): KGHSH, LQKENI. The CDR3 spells CASSPIQGASGYGYTF. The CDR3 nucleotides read TGTGCCAGCTCACCTATACAGGGGGCAAGTGGATATGGCTACACCTTC.

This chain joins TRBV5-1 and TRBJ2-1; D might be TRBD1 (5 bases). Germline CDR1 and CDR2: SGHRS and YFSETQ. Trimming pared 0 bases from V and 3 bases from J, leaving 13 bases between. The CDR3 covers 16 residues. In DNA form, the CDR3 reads TGCGCCAGCAGCTTGGATGGGGCAACATACTACAATGAGCAGTTCTTC. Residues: CASSLDGATYYNEQFF.

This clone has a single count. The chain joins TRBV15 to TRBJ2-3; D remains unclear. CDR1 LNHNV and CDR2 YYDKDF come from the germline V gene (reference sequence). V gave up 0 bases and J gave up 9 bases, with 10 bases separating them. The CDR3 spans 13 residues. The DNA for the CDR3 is TGTGCCACCAGCAGAGATAGGTCAGGAACGCAGTATTTT. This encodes CATSRDRSGTQYF.

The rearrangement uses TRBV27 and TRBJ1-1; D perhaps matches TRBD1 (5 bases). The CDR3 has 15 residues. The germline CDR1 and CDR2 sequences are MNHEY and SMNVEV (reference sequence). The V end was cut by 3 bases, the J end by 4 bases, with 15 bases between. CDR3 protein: CASSFGQGTATEAFF. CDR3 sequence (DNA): TGTGCCAGCAGTTTCGGGCAGGGTACGGCCACTGAAGCTTTCTTT.

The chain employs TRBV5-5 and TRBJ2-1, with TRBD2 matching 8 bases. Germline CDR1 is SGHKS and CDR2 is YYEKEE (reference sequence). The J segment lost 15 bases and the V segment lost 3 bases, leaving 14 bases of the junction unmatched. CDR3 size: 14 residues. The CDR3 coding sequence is TGTGCCAGCAGCTCCTCGGGGGGGCCATTGCCGGCGTTCTTC. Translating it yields CASSSSGGPLPAFF.

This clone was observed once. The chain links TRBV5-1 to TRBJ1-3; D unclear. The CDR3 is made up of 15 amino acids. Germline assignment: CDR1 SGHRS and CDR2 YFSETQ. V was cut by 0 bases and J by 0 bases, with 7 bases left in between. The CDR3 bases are TGCGCCAGCAGCTTGGAGCCCGGCTCTGGAAACACCATATATTTT. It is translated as CASSLEPGSGNTIYF.

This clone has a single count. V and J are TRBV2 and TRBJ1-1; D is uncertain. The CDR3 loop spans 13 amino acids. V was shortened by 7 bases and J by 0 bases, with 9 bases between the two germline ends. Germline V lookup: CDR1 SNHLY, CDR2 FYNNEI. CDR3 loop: CASTPDMNTEAFF. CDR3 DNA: TGTGCCAGCACACCAGACATGAACACTGAAGCTTTCTTT.

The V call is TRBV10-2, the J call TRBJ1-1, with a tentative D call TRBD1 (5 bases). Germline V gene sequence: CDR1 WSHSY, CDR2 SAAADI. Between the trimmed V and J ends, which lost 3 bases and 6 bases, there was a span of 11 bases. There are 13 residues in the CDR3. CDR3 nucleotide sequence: TGCGCCAGCAGTGATTGGGCGGGGGCTGAAGCTTTCTTT. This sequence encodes CASSDWAGAEAFF.

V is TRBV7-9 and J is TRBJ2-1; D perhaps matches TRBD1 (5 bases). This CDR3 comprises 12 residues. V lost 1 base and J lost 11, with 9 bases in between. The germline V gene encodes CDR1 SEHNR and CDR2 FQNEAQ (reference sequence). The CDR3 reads CASSLGGGQQFF. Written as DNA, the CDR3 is TGTGCCAGCAGCTTAGGGGGCGGTCAGCAGTTCTTC.

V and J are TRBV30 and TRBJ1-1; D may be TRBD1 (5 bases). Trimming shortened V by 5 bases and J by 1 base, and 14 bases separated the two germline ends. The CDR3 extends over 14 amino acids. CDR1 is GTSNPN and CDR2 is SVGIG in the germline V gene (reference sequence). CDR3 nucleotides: TGTGCCTGGGAGCCCGGGGGACGGAACACTGAAGCTTTCTTT. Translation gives CAWEPGGRNTEAFF.

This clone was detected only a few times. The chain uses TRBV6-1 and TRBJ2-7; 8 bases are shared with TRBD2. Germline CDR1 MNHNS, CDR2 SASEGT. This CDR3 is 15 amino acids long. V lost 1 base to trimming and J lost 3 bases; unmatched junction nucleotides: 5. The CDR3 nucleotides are TGTGCCAGCAGTGAAGAAGTAGCGGGGAGCTACGAGCAGTACTTC. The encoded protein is CASSEEVAGSYEQYF.

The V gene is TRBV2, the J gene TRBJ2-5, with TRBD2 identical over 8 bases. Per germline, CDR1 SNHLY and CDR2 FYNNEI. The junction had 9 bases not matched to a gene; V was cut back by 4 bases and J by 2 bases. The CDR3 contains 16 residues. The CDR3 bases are TGTGCCAGCAGTGGGGAGTTTAGCGGGATACAAGAGACCCAGTACTTC. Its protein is CASSGEFSGIQETQYF.

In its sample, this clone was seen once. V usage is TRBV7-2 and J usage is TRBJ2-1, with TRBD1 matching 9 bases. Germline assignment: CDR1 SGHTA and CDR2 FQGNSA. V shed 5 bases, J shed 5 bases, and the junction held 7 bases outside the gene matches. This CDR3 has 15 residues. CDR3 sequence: CASSPRDRAHNEQFF. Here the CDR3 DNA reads TGTGCCAGCAGCCCACGGGACAGGGCACACAATGAGCAGTTCTTC.

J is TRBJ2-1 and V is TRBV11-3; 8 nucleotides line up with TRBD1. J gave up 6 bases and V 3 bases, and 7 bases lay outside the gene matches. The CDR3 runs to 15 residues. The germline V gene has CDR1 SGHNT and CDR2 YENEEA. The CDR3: CASSFTGGVSNEQFF. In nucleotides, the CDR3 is TGTGCCAGCAGCTTTACAGGGGGAGTGTCCAATGAGCAGTTCTTC. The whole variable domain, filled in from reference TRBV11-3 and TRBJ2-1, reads EAGVVQSPRYKIIEKKQPVAFWCNPISGHNTLYWYLQNLGQGPELLIRYENEEAVDDSQLPKDRFSAERLKGVDSTLKIQPAELGDSAVYLCASSFTGGVSNEQFFGPGTRLTVL.

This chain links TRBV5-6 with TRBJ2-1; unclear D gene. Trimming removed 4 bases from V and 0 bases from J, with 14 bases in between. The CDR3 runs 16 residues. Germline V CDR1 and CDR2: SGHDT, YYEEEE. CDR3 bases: TGTGCCAGCAGCCAAACTGGAAGAGGCTCCTACAATGAGCAGTTCTTC. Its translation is CASSQTGRGSYNEQFF.

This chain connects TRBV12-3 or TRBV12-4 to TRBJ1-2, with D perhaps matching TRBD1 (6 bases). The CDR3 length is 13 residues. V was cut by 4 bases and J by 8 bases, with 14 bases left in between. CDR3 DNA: TGTGCCAGCAGTTCGAACAGGGTAGAAGGCTACACCTTC. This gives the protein CASSSNRVEGYTF.

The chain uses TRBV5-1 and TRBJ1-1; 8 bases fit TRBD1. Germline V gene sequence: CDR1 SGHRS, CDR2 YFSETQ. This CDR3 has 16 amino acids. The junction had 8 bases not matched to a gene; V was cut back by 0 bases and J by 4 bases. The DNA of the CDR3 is TGCGCCAGCAGCTTGGCCCGACAGGGGCGAAGCACTGAAGCTTTCTTT. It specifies CASSLARQGRSTEAFF.

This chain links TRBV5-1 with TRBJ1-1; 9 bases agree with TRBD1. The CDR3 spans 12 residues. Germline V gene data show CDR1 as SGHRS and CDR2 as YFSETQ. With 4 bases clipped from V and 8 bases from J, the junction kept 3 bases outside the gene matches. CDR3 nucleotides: TGCGCCAGCAGCATCGGACAGGGGGAAGCTTTCTTT. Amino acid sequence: CASSIGQGEAFF.

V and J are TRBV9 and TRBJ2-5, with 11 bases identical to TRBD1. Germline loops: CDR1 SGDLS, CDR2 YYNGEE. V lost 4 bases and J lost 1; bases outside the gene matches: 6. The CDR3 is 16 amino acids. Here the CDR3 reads CASSPRDRGGQETQYF. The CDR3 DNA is TGTGCCAGCAGCCCCCGGGACAGGGGGGGCCAAGAGACCCAGTACTTC.

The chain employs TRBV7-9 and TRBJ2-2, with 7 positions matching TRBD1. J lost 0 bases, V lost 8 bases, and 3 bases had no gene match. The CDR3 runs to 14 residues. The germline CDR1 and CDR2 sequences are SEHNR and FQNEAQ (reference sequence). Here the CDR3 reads CASRQGANTGELFF. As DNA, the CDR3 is TGTGCCAGCCGACAGGGTGCGAACACCGGGGAGCTGTTTTTT. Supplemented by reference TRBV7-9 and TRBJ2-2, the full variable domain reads DTGVSQNPRHKITKRGQNVTFRCDPISEHNRLYWYRQTLGQGPEFLTYFQNEAQLEKSRLLSDRFSAERPKGSFSTLEIQRTEQGDSAMYLCASRQGANTGELFFGEGSRLTVL.

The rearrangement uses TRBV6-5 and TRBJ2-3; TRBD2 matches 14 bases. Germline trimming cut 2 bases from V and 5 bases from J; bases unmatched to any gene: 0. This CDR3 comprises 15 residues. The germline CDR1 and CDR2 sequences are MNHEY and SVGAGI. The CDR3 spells CASSYGTSGGDTQYF. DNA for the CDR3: TGTGCCAGCAGTTACGGGACTAGCGGGGGAGATACGCAGTATTTT.

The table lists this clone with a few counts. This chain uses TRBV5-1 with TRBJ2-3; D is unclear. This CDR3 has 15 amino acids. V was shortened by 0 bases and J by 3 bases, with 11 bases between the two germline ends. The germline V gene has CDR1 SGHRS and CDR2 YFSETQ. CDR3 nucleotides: TGCGCCAGCAGCTTGGCCGTCCAGGTGACAGATACGCAGTATTTT. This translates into CASSLAVQVTDTQYF.

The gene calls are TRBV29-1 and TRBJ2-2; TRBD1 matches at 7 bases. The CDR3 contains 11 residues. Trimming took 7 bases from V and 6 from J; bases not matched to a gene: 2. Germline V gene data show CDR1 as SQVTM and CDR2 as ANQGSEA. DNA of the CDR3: TGCAGCGCCCAGGGGGCCGGGGAGCTGTTTTTT. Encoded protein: CSAQGAGELFF.

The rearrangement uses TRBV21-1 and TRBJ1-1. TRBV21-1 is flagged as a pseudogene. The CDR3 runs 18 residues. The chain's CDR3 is CASSKVRSSGELNTEAFF. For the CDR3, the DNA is TGTGCCAGCAGCAAAGTAAGGAGTTCGGGGGAATTGAACACTGAAGCTTTCTTT.